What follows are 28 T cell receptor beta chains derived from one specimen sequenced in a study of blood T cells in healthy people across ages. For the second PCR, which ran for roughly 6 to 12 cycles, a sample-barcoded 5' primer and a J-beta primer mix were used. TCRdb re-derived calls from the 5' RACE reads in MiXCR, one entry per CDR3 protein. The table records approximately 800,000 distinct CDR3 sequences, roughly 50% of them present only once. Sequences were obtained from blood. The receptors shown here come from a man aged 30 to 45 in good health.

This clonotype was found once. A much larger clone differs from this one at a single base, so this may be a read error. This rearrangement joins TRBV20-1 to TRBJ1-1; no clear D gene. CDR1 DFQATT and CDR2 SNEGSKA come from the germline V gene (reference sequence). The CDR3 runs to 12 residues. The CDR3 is CGARVGSTEAFF. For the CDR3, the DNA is TGCGGTGCTAGGGTAGGGAGTACTGAAGCTTTCTTT.

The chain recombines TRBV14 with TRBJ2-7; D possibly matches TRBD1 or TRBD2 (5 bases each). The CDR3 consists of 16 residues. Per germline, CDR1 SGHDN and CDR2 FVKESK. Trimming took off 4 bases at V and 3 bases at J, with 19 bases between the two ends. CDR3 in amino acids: CASSLSGAPRYYEQYF. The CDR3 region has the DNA TGTGCCAGCAGCCTATCCGGGGCCCCCCGCTACTACGAGCAGTACTTC.

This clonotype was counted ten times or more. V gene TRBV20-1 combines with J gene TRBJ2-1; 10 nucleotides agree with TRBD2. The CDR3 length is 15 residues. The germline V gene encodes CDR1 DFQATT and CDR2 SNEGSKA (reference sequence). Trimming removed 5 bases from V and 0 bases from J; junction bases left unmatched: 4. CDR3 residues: CSALKREGSYNEQFF. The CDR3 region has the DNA TGCAGTGCTCTTAAGCGGGAGGGCTCCTACAATGAGCAGTTCTTC.

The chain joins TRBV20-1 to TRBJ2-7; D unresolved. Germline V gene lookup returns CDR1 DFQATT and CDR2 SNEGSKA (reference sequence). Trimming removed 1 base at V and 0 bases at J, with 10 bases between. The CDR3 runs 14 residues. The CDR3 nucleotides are TGCAGTGCTAGAGGGACGGCGAACTCCTACGAGCAGTACTTC. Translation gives CSARGTANSYEQYF.

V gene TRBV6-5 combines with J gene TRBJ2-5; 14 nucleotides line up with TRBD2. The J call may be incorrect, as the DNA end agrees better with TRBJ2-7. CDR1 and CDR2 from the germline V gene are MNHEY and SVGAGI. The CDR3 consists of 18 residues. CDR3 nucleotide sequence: TGTGCCAGCAGCTATGGACTAGCGGGAGGCCTGCCGTTGTACGAGCAGTACTTC. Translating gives CASSYGLAGGLPLYEQYF.

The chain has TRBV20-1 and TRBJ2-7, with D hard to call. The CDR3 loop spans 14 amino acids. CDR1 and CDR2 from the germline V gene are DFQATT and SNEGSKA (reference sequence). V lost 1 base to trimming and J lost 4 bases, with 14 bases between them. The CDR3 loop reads CSARVNYKGYEQYF. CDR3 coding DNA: TGCAGTGCTAGAGTGAATTATAAAGGGTACGAGCAGTACTTC.

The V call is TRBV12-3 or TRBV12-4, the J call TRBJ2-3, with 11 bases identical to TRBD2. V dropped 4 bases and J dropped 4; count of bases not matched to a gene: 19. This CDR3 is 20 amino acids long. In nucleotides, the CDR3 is TGTGCCAGCAGTTCCCGACGTAGTACTAGCGGGGGAGCAATCGCAGATACGCAGTATTTT. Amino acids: CASSSRRSTSGGAIADTQYF.

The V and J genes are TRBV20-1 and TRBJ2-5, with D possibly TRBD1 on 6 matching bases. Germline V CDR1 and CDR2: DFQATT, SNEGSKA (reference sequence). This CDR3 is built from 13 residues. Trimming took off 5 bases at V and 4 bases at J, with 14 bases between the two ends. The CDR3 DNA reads TGCAGTGCTTGGACCTCGACAGGAGAGACCCAGTACTTC. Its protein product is CSAWTSTGETQYF.

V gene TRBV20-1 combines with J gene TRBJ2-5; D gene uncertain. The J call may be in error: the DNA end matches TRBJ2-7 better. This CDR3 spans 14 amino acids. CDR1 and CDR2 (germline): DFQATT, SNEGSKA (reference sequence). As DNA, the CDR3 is TGCAGTGCTAGAGTAATGACCGCCACCTACGAGCAGTACTTC. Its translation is CSARVMTATYEQYF.

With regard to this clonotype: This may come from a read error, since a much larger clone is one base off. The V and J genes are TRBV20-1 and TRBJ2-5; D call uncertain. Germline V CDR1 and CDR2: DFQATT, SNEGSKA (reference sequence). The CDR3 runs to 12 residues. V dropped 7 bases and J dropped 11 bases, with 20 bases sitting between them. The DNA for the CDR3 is TGCAGTGTCCCTAGATGGTCTGGAGAGCAGTACTTC. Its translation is CSVPRWSGEQYF.

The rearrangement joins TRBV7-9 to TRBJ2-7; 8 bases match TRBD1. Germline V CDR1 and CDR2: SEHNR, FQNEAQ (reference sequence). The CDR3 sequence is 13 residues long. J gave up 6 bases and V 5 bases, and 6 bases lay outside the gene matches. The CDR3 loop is CASSMQGAVEQYF. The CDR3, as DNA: TGTGCCAGCAGCATGCAGGGGGCAGTCGAGCAGTACTTC.

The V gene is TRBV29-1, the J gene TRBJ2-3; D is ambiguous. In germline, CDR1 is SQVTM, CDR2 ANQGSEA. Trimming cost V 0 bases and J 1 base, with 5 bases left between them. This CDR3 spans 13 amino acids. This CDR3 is CSVEEFGTDTQYF. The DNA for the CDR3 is TGCAGCGTTGAAGAATTCGGCACAGATACGCAGTATTTT.

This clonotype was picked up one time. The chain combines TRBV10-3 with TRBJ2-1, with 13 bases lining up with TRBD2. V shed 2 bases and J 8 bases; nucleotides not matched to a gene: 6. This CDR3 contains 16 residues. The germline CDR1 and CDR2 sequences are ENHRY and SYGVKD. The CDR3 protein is CAISEGGTSGADEQFF. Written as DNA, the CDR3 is TGTGCCATCAGTGAGGGGGGGACTAGCGGGGCCGATGAGCAGTTCTTC.

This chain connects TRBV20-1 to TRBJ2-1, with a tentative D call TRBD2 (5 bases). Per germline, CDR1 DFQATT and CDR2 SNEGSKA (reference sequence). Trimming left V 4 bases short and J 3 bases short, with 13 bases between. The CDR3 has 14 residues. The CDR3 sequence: CSANSEGVYNEQFF. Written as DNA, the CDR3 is TGCAGTGCTAACAGTGAGGGAGTCTACAATGAGCAGTTCTTC.

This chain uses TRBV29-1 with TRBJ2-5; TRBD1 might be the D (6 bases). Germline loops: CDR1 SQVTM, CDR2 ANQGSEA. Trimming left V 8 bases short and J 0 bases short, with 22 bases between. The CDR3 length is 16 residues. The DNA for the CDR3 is TGCAGCTTTGGGCGGAGTTTCAGGGGATACCAAGAGACCCAGTACTTC. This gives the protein CSFGRSFRGYQETQYF.

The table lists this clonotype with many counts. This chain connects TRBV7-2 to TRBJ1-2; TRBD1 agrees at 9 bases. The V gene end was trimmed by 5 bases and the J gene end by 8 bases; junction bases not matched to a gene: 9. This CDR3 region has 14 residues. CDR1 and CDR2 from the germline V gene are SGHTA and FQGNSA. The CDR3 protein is CASSEKITGGGYTF. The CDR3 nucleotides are TGTGCCAGCAGCGAAAAGATTACAGGGGGCGGCTACACCTTC.

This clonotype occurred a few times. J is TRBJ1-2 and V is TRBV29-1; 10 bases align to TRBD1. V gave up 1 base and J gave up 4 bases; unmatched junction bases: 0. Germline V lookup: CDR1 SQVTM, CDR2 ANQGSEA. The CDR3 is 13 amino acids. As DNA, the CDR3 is TGCAGCGTTGAAGGGACAGGGGGCTATGGCTACACCTTC. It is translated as CSVEGTGGYGYTF. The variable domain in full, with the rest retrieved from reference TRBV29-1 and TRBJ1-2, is SAVISQKPSRDICQRGTSLTIQCQVDSQVTMMFWYRQQPGQSLTLIATANQGSEATYESGFVIDKFPISRPNLTFSTLTVSNMSPEDSSIYLCSVEGTGGYGYTFGSGTRLTVV.

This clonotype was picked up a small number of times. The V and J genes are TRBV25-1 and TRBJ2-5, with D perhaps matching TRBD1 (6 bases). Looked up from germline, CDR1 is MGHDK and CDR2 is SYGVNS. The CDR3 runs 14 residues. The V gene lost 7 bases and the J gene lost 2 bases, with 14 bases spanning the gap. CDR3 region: CASNKQGPQETQYF. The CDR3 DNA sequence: TGTGCCAGCAACAAACAGGGACCGCAAGAGACCCAGTACTTC.

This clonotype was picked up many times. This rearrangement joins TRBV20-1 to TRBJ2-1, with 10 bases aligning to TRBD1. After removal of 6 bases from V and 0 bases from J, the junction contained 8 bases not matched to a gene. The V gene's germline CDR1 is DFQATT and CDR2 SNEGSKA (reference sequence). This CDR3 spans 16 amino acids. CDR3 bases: TGCAGTGCGGAGGACAGGGGGGGTTTCTCCTACAATGAGCAGTTCTTC. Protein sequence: CSAEDRGGFSYNEQFF.

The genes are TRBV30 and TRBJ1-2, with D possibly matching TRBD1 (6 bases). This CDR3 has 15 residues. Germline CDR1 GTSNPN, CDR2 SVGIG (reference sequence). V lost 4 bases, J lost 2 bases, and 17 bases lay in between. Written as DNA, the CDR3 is TGTGCCTGGAAAACAGGGATTGGGGGGAACTATGGCTACACCTTC. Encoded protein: CAWKTGIGGNYGYTF.

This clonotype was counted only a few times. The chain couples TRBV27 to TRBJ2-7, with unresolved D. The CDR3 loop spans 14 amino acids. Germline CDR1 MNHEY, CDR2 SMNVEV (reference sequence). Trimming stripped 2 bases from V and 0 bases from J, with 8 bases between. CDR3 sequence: CASSLGPGSYEQYF. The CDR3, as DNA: TGTGCCAGCAGTTTAGGCCCGGGCTCCTACGAGCAGTACTTC.

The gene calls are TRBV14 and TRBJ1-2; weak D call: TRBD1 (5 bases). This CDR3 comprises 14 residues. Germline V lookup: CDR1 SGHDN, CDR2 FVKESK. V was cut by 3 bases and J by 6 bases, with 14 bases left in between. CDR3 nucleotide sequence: TGTGCCAGCAGCCACCGAGGGGCGGCGGATGGCTACACCTTC. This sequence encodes CASSHRGAADGYTF.

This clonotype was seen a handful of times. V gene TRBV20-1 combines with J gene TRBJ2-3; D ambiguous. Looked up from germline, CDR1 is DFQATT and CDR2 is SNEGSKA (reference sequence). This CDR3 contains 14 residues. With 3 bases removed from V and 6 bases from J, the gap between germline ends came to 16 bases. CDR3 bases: TGCAGTGCTAGCAGCCATACTAATGGGGATACGCAGTATTTT. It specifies CSASSHTNGDTQYF.

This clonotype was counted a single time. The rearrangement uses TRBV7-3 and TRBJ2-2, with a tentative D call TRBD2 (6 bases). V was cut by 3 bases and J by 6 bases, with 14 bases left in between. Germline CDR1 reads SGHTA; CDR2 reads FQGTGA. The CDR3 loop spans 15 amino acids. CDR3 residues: CASSFFMGGAGELFF. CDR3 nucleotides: TGTGCCAGCAGCTTTTTCATGGGGGGAGCCGGGGAGCTGTTTTTT.

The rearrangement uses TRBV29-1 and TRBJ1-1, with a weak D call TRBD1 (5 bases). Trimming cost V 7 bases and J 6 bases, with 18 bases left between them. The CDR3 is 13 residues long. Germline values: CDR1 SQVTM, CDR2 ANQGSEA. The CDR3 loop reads CSAGSSKGPEAFF. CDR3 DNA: TGCAGCGCCGGATCCTCGAAGGGGCCTGAAGCTTTCTTT.

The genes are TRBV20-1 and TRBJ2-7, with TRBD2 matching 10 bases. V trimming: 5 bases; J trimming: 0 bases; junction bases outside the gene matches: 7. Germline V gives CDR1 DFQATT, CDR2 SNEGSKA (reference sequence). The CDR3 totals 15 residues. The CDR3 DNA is TGCAGTGCTCCCCCTAGCGGGAGAACCTCCTACGAGCAGTACTTC. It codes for CSAPPSGRTSYEQYF.

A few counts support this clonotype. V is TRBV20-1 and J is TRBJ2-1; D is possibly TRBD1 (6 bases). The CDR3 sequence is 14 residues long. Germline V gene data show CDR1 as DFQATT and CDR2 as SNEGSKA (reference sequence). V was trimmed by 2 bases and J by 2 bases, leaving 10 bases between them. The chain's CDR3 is CSARKQGPYNEQFF. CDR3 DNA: TGCAGTGCTAGAAAACAGGGACCCTACAATGAGCAGTTCTTC.

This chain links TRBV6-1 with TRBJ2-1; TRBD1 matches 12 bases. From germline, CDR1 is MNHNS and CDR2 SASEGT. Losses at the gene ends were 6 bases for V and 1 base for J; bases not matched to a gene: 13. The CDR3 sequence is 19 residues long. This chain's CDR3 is CASSGPGQGAEWSYNEQFF. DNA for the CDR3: TGTGCCAGCAGCGGACCGGGACAGGGGGCAGAATGGTCCTACAATGAGCAGTTCTTC.